These 16 T cell receptor beta chains came from one sample sequenced in a study of OX40 agonist ivuxolimab in advanced cancers. The assay was immunoSEQ multiplex PCR, and TCRdb's table has in-frame clones only and misses some. Of about 20,000 clones listed, about 83% are singletons. The source material was CD4+ or CD8+ T cells sorted from blood, sampled in a trial of the OX40 agonist ivuxolimab. These receptors all stem from an adult with an advanced solid tumor such as melanoma, head and neck, liver or kidney cancer.

This sequence joins TRBV5-6 and TRBJ2-7; maybe TRBD1 (6 bases). CDR3 size: 16 residues. Germline V CDR1 and CDR2: SGHDT, YYEEEE. Trimming shortened V by 5 bases and J by 2 bases, and 20 bases separated the two germline ends. The CDR3 spells CASSSGWDTRAYEQYF. CDR3 sequence (DNA): TGTGCCAGCAGTTCCGGTTGGGACACGAGAGCCTACGAGCAGTACTTC. The entire variable domain, with the rest obtained from reference TRBV5-6 and TRBJ2-7, is as follows: DAGVTQSPTHLIKTRGQQVTLRCSPKSGHDTVSWYQQALGQGPQFIFQYYEEEERQRGNFPDRFSGHQFPNYSSELNVNALLLGDSALYLCASSSGWDTRAYEQYFGPGTRLTVT.

The rearrangement links TRBV19 to TRBJ2-5; 12 bases are a match to TRBD2. This CDR3 spans 15 amino acids. The germline V gene encodes CDR1 LNHDA and CDR2 SQIVND (reference sequence). J gave up 5 bases and V 4 bases, and 5 bases lay outside the gene matches. CDR3 amino acids: CASSTTSGSYETQYF. The CDR3 DNA reads TGTGCCAGTAGTACGACTAGCGGGAGCTACGAGACCCAGTACTTC. The variable domain in full, completed from reference TRBV19 and TRBJ2-5, reads DGGITQSPKYLFRKEGQNVTLSCEQNLNHDAMYWYRQDPGQGLRLIYYSQIVNDFQKGDIAEGYSVSREKKESFPLTVTSAQKNPTAFYLCASSTTSGSYETQYFGPGTRLLVL.

In DNA, the CDR3 is TGCAGCGTCTCCTGGAAGGACGTCGGGAGTACTGAAGCTTTCTTT. The encoded protein is CSVSWKDVGSTEAFF. This rearrangement joins TRBV29-1 to TRBJ1-1; D unclear. Per the germline V gene, CDR1 is SQVTM and CDR2 is ANQGSEA. The V gene lost 6 bases and the J gene lost 5 bases, with 22 bases spanning the gap. The CDR3 runs 15 residues.

The V and J genes are TRBV7-3 and TRBJ2-1; 8 bases map to TRBD2. CDR1 and CDR2 from the germline V gene are SGHTA and FQGTGA. V lost 3 bases and J lost 8; bases outside the gene matches: 6. The CDR3 has 14 amino acids. This CDR3 is CASSFQAGADEQFF. The CDR3 nucleotides read TGTGCCAGCAGCTTTCAAGCGGGAGCAGATGAGCAGTTCTTC.

This clone was seen many times. This sequence joins TRBV2 and TRBJ2-4, with TRBD2 identical over 7 bases. V shed 6 bases and J 8 bases; nucleotides not matched to a gene: 7. Germline V gene lookup returns CDR1 SNHLY and CDR2 FYNNEI. The CDR3 has 13 amino acids. The CDR3 region is CASRVGGMDIQYF. The CDR3, as DNA: TGTGCCAGCAGAGTGGGGGGGATGGACATTCAGTACTTC.

The rearrangement uses TRBV6-6 and TRBJ2-3, with D possibly called TRBD1 or TRBD2 (5 bases each). The CDR3 contains 14 residues. V gave up 2 bases and J gave up 1 base, with 7 bases separating them. Germline loops: CDR1 MNHNY, CDR2 SVGAGI (reference sequence). CDR3 residues: CASSYGGGTDTQYF. In DNA form, the CDR3 reads TGTGCCAGCAGTTACGGGGGAGGCACAGATACGCAGTATTTT.

The chain joins TRBV28 to TRBJ1-3, with 7 bases matching TRBD1. The CDR3 loop spans 14 amino acids. V lost 5 bases and J lost 3; bases outside the gene matches: 4. CDR1 is MDHEN, CDR2 SYDVKM, per germline. CDR3 amino acids: CASSTYRGGNTIYF. For the CDR3, the DNA is TGTGCCAGCAGTACATACAGGGGTGGAAACACCATATATTTT.

The chain couples TRBV5-1 to TRBJ1-4, with 7 bases fitting TRBD1. CDR3 size: 14 residues. The germline CDR1 and CDR2 sequences are SGHRS and YFSETQ. V shed 4 bases, J shed 8 bases, and the junction held 8 bases outside the gene matches. The CDR3 coding sequence is TGCGCCAGCAGCCTCGACAGGGTTCGAGAAAAACTGTTTTTT. Translated, it gives CASSLDRVREKLFF.

This clone was observed a handful of times. This rearrangement joins TRBV5-6 to TRBJ1-1, with D possibly being TRBD1 (5 bases). Trimming took off 1 base at V and 11 bases at J, with 18 bases between the two ends. The CDR3 spans 14 residues. Germline CDR1 SGHDT, CDR2 YYEEEE. For the CDR3, the DNA is TGTGCCAGCAGCTTGTCGGCAGGGAAGAAGAGGGCTTTCTTT. Encoded protein: CASSLSAGKKRAFF.

V is TRBV9 and J is TRBJ2-1; no definite D call. Trimming stripped 0 bases from V and 7 bases from J, with 5 bases between. The CDR3 loop spans 12 amino acids. CDR1 is SGDLS and CDR2 is YYNGEE in the germline V gene. The CDR3 sequence is CASSVAENEQFF. CDR3 nucleotides: TGTGCCAGCAGCGTAGCGGAAAATGAGCAGTTCTTC.

The chain joins TRBV9 to TRBJ2-1; tentatively, D is TRBD1 (5 bases). The V end was cut by 0 bases, the J end by 4 bases, with 11 bases between. Germline V gene data show CDR1 as SGDLS and CDR2 as YYNGEE. CDR3 length equals 15 residues. The CDR3 DNA reads TGTGCCAGCAGCGTAGAACAGGTAGCTTACAATGAGCAGTTCTTC. Amino acids: CASSVEQVAYNEQFF.

This rearrangement joins TRBV9 to TRBJ2-1; 8 bases map to TRBD1. V was clipped by 4 bases and J by 3 bases; unmatched bases: 9. The CDR3 extends over 16 amino acids. CDR1 is SGDLS and CDR2 is YYNGEE in the germline V gene. The CDR3 DNA is TGTGCCAGCAGCCCCTTACAGGGGGGTAACTACAATGAGCAGTTCTTC. Residues: CASSPLQGGNYNEQFF.

The J gene is TRBJ1-5, the V gene TRBV18, with TRBD1 matching over 7 bases. V dropped 3 bases and J dropped 4; count of bases not matched to a gene: 6. The CDR3 has 15 residues. Germline V lookup: CDR1 KGHSH, CDR2 LQKENI. The CDR3 DNA sequence: TGTGCCAGCTCACCCCAGGGACAGAAGAATCAGCCCCAGCATTTT. Amino acid sequence: CASSPQGQKNQPQHF.

V gene TRBV19 combines with J gene TRBJ2-1, with 10 bases fitting TRBD2. CDR3 length: 16 residues. V was clipped by 5 bases and J by 3 bases; unmatched bases: 7. Germline V gene lookup returns CDR1 LNHDA and CDR2 SQIVND (reference sequence). CDR3 nucleotide sequence: TGTGCCAGTAGTCCATCTAGCGGGGGCGTCTACAATGAGCAGTTCTTC. It specifies CASSPSSGGVYNEQFF.

This rearrangement joins TRBV6-5 to TRBJ2-7; 8 bases fit TRBD1. The CDR3 spans 12 residues. The J segment lost 10 bases and the V segment lost 6 bases, leaving 8 bases of the junction unmatched. The V gene's germline CDR1 is MNHEY and CDR2 SVGAGI. The CDR3 bases are TGTGCCAGCAGCCAGACAGGGGTGGTACAGTACTTC. It is translated as CASSQTGVVQYF.

The J gene is TRBJ2-7, the V gene TRBV30; D is perhaps TRBD1 (6 bases). The CDR3 sequence is 13 residues long. Germline assignment: CDR1 GTSNPN and CDR2 SVGIG (reference sequence). Trimming pared 0 bases from V and 5 bases from J, leaving 11 bases between. The CDR3 region is CAWSVTGTDEQYF. CDR3 DNA sequence: TGTGCCTGGAGTGTAACAGGGACGGACGAGCAGTACTTC.